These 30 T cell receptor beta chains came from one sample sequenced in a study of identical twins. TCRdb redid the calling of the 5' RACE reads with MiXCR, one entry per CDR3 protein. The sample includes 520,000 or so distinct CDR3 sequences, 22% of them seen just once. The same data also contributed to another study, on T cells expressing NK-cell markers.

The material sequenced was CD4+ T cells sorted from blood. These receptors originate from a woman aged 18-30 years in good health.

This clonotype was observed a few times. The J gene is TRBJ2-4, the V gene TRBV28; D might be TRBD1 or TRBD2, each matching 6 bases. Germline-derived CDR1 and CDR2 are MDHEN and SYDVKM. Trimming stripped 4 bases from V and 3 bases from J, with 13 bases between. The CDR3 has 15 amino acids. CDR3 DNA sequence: TGTGCCAGCAGTTGGTTGGAGGGGGGCAAAAACATTCAGTACTTC. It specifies CASSWLEGGKNIQYF.

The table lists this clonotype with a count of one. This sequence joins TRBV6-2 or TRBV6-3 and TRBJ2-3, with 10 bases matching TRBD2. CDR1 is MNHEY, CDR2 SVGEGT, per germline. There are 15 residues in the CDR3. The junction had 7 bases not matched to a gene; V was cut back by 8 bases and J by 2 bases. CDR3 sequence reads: CASDDSGRSTDTQYF. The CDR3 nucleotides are TGTGCCAGCGATGATAGCGGGAGGTCCACAGATACGCAGTATTTT.

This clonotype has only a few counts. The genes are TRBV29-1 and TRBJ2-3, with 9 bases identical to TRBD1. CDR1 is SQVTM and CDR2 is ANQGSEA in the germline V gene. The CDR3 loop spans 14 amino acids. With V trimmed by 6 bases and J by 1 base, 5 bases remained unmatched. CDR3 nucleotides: TGCAGCGTAAGGAGGACAGGGGGCACAGATACGCAGTATTTT. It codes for CSVRRTGGTDTQYF.

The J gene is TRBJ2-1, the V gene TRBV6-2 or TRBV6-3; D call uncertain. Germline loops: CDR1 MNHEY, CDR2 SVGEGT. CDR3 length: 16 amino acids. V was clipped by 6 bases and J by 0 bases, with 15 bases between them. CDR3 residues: CASSQRLITSYNEQFF. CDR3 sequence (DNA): TGTGCCAGCAGCCAGAGACTGATAACCTCCTACAATGAGCAGTTCTTC.

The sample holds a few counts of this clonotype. This chain's CDR3 is CASSLFQQQETQYF. The CDR3 DNA follows: TGCGCCAGCAGCCTATTTCAACAGCAAGAGACCCAGTACTTC. This rearrangement joins TRBV5-1 to TRBJ2-5; D gene uncertain. This CDR3 spans 14 amino acids. The ends were cut back, 4 bases at V and 2 bases at J, with 12 bases in the middle. CDR1 and CDR2 from the germline V gene are SGHRS and YFSETQ.

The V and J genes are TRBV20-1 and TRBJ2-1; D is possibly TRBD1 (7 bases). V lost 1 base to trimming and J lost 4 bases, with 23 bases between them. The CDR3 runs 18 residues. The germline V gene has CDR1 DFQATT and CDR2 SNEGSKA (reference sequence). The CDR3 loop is CSARVGQGGSSGYNEQFF. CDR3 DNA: TGCAGTGCTAGAGTAGGGCAGGGGGGCTCCTCAGGATACAATGAGCAGTTCTTC.

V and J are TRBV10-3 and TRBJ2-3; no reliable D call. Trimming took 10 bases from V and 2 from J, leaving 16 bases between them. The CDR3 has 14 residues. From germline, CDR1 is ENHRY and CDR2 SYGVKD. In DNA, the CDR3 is TGTGCCAGCCGACCGCAAAGCCCCACAGATACGCAGTATTTT. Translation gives CASRPQSPTDTQYF.

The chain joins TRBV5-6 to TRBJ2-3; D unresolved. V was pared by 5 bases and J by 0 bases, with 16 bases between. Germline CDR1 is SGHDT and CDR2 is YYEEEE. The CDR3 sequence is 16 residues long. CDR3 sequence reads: CASSFVIPSSTDTQYF. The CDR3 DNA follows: TGTGCCAGCAGTTTTGTTATTCCCTCTAGCACAGATACGCAGTATTTT.

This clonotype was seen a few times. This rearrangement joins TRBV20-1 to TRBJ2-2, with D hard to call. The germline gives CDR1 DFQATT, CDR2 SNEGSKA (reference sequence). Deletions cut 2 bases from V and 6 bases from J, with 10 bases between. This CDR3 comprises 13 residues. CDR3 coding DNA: TGCAGTGCTAGACGGCAAAATCCCGGGGAGCTGTTTTTT. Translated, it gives CSARRQNPGELFF.

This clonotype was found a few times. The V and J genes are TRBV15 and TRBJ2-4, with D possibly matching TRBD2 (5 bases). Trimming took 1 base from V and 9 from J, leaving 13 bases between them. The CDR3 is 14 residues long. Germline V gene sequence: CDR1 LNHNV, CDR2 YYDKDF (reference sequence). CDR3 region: CATSRVTAVGIQYF. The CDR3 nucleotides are TGTGCCACCAGCAGAGTCACAGCGGTCGGCATTCAGTACTTC.

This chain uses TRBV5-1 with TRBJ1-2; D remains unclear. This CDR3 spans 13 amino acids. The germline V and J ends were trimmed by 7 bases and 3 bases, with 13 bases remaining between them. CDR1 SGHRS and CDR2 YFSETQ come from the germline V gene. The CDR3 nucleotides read TGCGCCAGCGCCCGTGAAGCTTACTATGGCTACACCTTC. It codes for CASAREAYYGYTF.

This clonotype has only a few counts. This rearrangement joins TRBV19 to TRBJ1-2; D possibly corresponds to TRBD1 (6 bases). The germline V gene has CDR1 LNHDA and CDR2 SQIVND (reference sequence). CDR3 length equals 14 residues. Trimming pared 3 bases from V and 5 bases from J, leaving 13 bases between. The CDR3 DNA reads TGTGCCAGTAGTATTGGAGGACAGTTATATGGCTACACCTTC. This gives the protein CASSIGGQLYGYTF.

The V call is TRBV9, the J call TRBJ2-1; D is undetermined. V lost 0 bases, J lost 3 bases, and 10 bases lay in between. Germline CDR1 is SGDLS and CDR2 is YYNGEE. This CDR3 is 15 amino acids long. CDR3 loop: CASSVEGTDYNEQFF. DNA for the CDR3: TGTGCCAGCAGCGTAGAGGGCACCGACTACAATGAGCAGTTCTTC.

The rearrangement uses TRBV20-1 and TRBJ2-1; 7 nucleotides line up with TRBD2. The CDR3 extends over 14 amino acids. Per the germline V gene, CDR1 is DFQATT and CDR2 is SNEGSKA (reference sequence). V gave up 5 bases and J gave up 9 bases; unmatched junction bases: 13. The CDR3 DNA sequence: TGCAGTGCTCCCCAAGCGGGAAGTATTTCTGAGCAGTTCTTC. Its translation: CSAPQAGSISEQFF.

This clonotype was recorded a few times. CDR3 sequence reads: CASSDRDRISYEQYF. In nucleotides, the CDR3 is TGTGCCAGCAGTGACCGGGACAGAATTTCCTACGAGCAGTACTTC. The chain links TRBV6-1 to TRBJ2-7, with 7 nucleotides matching TRBD1. From germline, CDR1 is MNHNS and CDR2 SASEGT. The CDR3 extends over 15 amino acids. Germline trimming cut 3 bases from V and 1 base from J; bases unmatched to any gene: 6.

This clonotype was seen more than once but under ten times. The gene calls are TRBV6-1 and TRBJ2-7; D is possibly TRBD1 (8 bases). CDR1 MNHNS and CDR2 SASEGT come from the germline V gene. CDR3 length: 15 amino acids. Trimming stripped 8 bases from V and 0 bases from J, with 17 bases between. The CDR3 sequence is CASGGGTGGSYEQYF. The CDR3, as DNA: TGTGCCAGCGGGGGGGGTACAGGGGGCTCCTACGAGCAGTACTTC.

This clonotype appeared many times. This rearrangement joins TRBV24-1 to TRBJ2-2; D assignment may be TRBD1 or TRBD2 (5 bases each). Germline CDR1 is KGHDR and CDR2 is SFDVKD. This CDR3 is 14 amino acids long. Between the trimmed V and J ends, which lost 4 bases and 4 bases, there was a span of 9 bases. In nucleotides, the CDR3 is TGTGCCACCAGTGACCCGGGACGCACCGGGGAGCTGTTTTTT. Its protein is CATSDPGRTGELFF.

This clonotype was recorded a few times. The chain's CDR3 is CASGRGLGNTDTQYF. In nucleotides, the CDR3 is TGTGCTAGTGGCCGCGGACTAGGGAATACAGATACGCAGTATTTT. The chain joins TRBV12-5 to TRBJ2-3; the match to TRBD2 covers 7 bases. The CDR3 spans 15 residues. From germline, CDR1 is LGHNT and CDR2 FRNRAP. With V trimmed by 6 bases and J by 3 bases, 9 bases remained unmatched.

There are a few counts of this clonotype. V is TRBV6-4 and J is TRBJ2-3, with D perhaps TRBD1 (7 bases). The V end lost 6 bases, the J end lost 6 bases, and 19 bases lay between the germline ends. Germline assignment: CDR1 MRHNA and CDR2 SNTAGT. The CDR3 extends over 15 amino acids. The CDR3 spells CASRGEEGAGDTQYF. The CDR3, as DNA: TGTGCCAGCAGGGGAGAGGAGGGGGCCGGGGATACGCAGTATTTT.

The CDR3 protein is CASSARLGTRDTGELFF. The CDR3 nucleotides are TGTGCCAGCAGCGCCCGACTCGGGACTAGAGACACCGGGGAGCTGTTTTTT. This chain joins TRBV9 and TRBJ2-2; 8 nucleotides agree with TRBD2. Trimming removed 3 bases from V and 3 bases from J; junction bases left unmatched: 10. The germline gives CDR1 SGDLS, CDR2 YYNGEE. This CDR3 has 17 residues.

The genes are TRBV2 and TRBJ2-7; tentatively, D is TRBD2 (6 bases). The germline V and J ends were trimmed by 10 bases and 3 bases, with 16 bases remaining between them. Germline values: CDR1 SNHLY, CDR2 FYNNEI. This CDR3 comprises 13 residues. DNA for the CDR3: TGTGCCAACGGCGGGACGGTGAGCTACGAGCAGTACTTC. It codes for CANGGTVSYEQYF.

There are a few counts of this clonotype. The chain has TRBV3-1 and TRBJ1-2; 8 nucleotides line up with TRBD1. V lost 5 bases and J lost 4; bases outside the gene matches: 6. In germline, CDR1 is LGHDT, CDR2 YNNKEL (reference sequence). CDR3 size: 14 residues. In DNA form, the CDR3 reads TGTGCCAGCAGCGGACAGGGAGGAGGCTATGGCTACACCTTC. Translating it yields CASSGQGGGYGYTF.

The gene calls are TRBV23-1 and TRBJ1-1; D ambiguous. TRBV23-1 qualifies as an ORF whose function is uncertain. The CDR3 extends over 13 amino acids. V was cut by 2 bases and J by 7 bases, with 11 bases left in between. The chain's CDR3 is CASSQRHKDEAFF. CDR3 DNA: TGCGCCAGCAGTCAACGCCACAAGGATGAAGCTTTCTTT.

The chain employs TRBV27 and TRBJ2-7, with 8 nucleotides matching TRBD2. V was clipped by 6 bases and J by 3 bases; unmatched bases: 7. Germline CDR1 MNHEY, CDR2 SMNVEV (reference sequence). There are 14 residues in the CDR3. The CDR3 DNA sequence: TGTGCCAGCAGCTCTAGCGGGTTAGACTACGAGCAGTACTTC. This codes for CASSSSGLDYEQYF.

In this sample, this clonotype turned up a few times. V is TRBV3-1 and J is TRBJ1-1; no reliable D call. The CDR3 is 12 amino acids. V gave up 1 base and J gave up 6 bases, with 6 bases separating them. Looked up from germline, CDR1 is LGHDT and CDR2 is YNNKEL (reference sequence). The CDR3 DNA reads TGTGCCAGCAGCCAAGTAGGCGCTGAAGCTTTCTTT. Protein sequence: CASSQVGAEAFF.

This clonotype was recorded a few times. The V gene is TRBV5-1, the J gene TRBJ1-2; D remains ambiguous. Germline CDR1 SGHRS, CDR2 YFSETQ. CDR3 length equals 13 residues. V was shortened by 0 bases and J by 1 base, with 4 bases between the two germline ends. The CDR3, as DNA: TGCGCCAGCAGCTTGGACAATAACTATGGCTACACCTTC. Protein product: CASSLDNNYGYTF.

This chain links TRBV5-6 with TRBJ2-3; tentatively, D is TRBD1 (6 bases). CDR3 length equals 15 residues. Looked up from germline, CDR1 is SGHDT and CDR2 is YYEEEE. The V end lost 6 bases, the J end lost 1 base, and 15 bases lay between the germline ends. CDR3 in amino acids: CASTHRAGGTDTQYF. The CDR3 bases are TGTGCCAGCACCCATCGGGCAGGGGGCACAGATACGCAGTATTTT.

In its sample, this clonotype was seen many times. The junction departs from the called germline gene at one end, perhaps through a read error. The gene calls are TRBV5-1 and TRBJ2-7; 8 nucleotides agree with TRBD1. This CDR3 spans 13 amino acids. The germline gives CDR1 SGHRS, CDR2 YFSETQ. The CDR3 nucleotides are TGTGCCAGCAGTTCGACAGGGGTCTACGAGCAGTACTTC. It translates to CASSSTGVYEQYF.

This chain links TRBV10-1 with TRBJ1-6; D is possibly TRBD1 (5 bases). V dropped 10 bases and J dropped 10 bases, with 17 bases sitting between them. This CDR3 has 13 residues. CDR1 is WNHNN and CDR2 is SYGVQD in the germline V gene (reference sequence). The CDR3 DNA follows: TGCGCCACCTCCGCAGGGAAAGAATCACCCCTCCACTTT. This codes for CATSAGKESPLHF.

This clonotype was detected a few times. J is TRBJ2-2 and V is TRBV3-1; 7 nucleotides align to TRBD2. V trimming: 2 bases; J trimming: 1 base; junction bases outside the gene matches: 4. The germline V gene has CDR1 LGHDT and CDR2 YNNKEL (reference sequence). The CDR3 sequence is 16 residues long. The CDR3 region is CASSQSSGMNTGELFF. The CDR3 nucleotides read TGTGCCAGCAGCCAATCCAGCGGGATGAACACCGGGGAGCTGTTTTTT.